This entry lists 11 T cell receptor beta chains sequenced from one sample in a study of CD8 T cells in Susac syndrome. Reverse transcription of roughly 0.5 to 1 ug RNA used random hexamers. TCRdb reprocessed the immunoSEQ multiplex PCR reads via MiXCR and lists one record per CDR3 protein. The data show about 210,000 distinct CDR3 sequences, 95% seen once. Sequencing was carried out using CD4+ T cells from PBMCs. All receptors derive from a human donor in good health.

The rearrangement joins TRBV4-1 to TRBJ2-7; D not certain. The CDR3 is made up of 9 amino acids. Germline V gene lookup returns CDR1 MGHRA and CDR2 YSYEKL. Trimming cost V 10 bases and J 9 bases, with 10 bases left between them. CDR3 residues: CATLLRQYF. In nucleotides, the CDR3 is TGCGCCACCCTCCTACGGCAGTACTTC.

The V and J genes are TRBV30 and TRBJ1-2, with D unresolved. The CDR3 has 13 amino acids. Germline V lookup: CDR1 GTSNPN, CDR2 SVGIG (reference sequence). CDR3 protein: CATNSGGNYGYTF. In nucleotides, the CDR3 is TGTGCAACGAACTCCGGAGGGAACTATGGCTACACCTTC. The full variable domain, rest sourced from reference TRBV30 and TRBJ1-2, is SQTIHQWPATLVQPVGSPLSLECTVEGTSNPNLYWYRQAAGRGLQLLFYSVGIGQISSEVPQNLSASRPQDRQFILSSKKLLLSDSGFYLCATNSGGNYGYTFGSGTRLTVV.

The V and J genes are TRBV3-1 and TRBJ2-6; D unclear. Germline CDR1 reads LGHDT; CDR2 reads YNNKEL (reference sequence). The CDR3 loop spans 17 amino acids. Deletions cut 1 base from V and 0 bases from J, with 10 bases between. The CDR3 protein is CASSQGRRISGANVLTF. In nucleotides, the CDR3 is TGTGCCAGCAGCCAAGGGCGACGGATCTCTGGGGCCAACGTCCTGACTTTC. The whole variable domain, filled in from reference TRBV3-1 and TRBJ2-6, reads DTAVSQTPKYLVTQMGNDKSIKCEQNLGHDTMYWYKQDSKKFLKIMFSYNNKELIINETVPNRFSPKSPDKAHLNLHINSLELGDSAVYFCASSQGRRISGANVLTFGAGSRLTVL.

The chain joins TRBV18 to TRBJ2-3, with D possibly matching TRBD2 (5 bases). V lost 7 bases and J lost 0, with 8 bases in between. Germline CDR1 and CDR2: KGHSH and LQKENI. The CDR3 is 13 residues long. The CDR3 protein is CASLEESTDTQYF. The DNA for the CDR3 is TGTGCCAGCTTGGAGGAGAGCACAGATACGCAGTATTTT.

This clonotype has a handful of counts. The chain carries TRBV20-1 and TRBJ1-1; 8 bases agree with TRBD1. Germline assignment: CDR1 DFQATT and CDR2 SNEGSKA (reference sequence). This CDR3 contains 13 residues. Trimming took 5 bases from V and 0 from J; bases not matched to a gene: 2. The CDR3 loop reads CSAPDRVNTEAFF. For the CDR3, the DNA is TGCAGTGCTCCGGACAGGGTGAACACTGAAGCTTTCTTT.

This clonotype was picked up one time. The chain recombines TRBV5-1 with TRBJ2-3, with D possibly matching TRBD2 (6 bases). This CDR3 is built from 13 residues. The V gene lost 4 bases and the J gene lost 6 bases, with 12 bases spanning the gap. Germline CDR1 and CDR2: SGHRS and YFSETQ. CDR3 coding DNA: TGCGCCAGCAGCCTAGGGACTCTCGATACGCAGTATTTT. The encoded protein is CASSLGTLDTQYF.

The CDR3 DNA reads as TGTGCCAGCAGCCAATCACAGGGAACCGGGGAGCTGTTTTTT. Translating gives CASSQSQGTGELFF. The chain links TRBV3-1 to TRBJ2-2, with a weak D call TRBD1 (6 bases). V lost 2 bases to trimming and J lost 5 bases, with 9 bases between them. Germline-derived CDR1 and CDR2 are LGHDT and YNNKEL (reference sequence). The CDR3 sequence is 14 residues long.

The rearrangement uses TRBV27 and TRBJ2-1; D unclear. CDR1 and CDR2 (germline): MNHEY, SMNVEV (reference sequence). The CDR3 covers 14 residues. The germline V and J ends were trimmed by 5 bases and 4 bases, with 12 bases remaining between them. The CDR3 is CASSNSIPYNEQFF. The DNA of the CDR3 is TGTGCCAGCAGTAACAGTATTCCATACAATGAGCAGTTCTTC.

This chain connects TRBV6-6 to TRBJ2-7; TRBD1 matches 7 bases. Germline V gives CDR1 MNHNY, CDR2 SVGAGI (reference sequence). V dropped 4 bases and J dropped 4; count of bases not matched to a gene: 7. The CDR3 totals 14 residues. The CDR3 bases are TGTGCCAGCAGTTCACAGGGGCAGGGGTACGAGCAGTACGTC. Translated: CASSSQGQGYEQYV.

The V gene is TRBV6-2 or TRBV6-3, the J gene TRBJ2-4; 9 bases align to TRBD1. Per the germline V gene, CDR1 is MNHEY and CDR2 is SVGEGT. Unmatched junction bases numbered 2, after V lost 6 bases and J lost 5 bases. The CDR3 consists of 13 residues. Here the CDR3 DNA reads TGTGCCAGCAGAAGGACAGGGGAAAACATTCAGTACTTC. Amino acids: CASRRTGENIQYF.

For the CDR3, the DNA is TGTGCCAGCAGCATCACCGTGGGGGGCACAGATACGCAGTATTTT. It translates to CASSITVGGTDTQYF. The chain couples TRBV12-3 or TRBV12-4 to TRBJ2-3; the D gene could be TRBD1 or TRBD2 (5 bases each). The CDR3 loop spans 15 amino acids. V was cut by 6 bases and J by 1 base, with 14 bases left in between.